A selection of T cell receptor beta chains follows, all from one sample in a study of T-cell reconstitution after alpha-beta-depleted transplantation in children. In TCRdb, the PCR reads were re-called with MiXCR into one record per CDR3 protein. The table lists 500,000 or so distinct CDR3 sequences, 30% to 35% of them singletons. Source: PBMCs from the stem cell graft donor, taken from the stem cell graft. These receptors originate from a human donor who donated a stem cell graft to a child with aplastic anemia. CDR3s include the opening cysteine and the closing phenylalanine or tryptophan. A D gene is named only where the DNA matches it firmly. Expanded clones are given a class, and other clones once, few, many or no size at all.

d_call: TRBD2
v_call: TRBV9
clone_size: .
j_call: TRBJ2-2
cdr3_nt: TGTGCCAGCAGCGGACTAGCGGGAGTTAAGCTGTTTTTT
cdr3_aa: CASSGLAGVKLFF

d_call: .
v_call: TRBV28
clone_size: .
j_call: TRBJ2-7
cdr3_nt: TGTGCCAGCAGTCCTCCAGCTTCCTACGAGCAGTACTTC
cdr3_aa: CASSPPASYEQYF

d_call: TRBD1
v_call: TRBV29-1
clone_size: .
j_call: TRBJ1-5
cdr3_nt: TGCAGCGTTAAACTTTCTTTTGGACAGGGTGGCAATCAGCCCCAGCATTTT
cdr3_aa: CSVKLSFGQGGNQPQHF

d_call: .
v_call: TRBV18
clone_size: few
j_call: TRBJ1-4
cdr3_nt: TGTGCCAGCTCACCACTCCAGCAGGGTAATGAAAAACTGTTTTTT
cdr3_aa: CASSPLQQGNEKLFF

d_call: .
v_call: TRBV6-1
clone_size: few
j_call: TRBJ2-5
cdr3_nt: TGTGCCAGCGGTGGTGGACCAGAGACCCAGTACTTC
cdr3_aa: CASGGGPETQYF

d_call: TRBD2
v_call: TRBV20-1
clone_size: few
j_call: TRBJ2-1
cdr3_nt: TGCAGTGCTAGGGTGGGGACTAGCGTTTCAGATGAGCAGTTCTTC
cdr3_aa: CSARVGTSVSDEQFF

d_call: .
v_call: TRBV30
clone_size: .
j_call: TRBJ1-2
cdr3_nt: TGTGCCTGGAGGGACCTCGAGACTAACTATGGCTACACCTTC
cdr3_aa: CAWRDLETNYGYTF

d_call: .
v_call: TRBV9
clone_size: .
j_call: TRBJ1-3
cdr3_nt: TGTGCCAGCAGACGGGGTAACACCATATATTTT
cdr3_aa: CASRRGNTIYF

d_call: .
v_call: TRBV4-3
clone_size: few
j_call: TRBJ1-6
cdr3_nt: TGCGCCAGCAGCCAAGGATGGGGGGTTGATTCACCCCTCCACTTT
cdr3_aa: CASSQGWGVDSPLHF

d_call: .
v_call: TRBV19
clone_size: .
j_call: TRBJ2-1
cdr3_nt: TGTGCCAGTAGTCCCCGGACAGTGTATGAGCAGTTCTTC
cdr3_aa: CASSPRTVYEQFF

d_call: .
v_call: TRBV10-3
clone_size: .
j_call: TRBJ2-2
cdr3_nt: TGTGCCATCAGCCCAGGCCCCGCGGGGGAGCTGTTTTTT
cdr3_aa: CAISPGPAGELFF

d_call: TRBD2
v_call: TRBV11-2
clone_size: .
j_call: TRBJ2-5
cdr3_nt: TGTGCCAGCAGCGCGATAACTAGCGGGCAGGCCCGGGAGACCCAGTACTTC
cdr3_aa: CASSAITSGQARETQYF

d_call: TRBD1
v_call: TRBV27
clone_size: .
j_call: TRBJ1-2
cdr3_nt: TGTGCCAGCAGTTTAAGGGGGCCGTGGGGCTACACCTTC
cdr3_aa: CASSLRGPWGYTF

d_call: .
v_call: TRBV12-3/TRBV12-4
clone_size: .
j_call: TRBJ2-5
cdr3_nt: TGTGCCAGCACCCCGGGTCTGGGAAAAGAGACCCAGTACTTC
cdr3_aa: CASTPGLGKETQYF